This TCR beta chain was recovered during a study of blood T cell repertoires in COVID-19. Turning to the study itself: In Cohort 3, a recovered donor had either two negative PCRs, clearance, or symptom resolution. Samples representing acute and convalescent COVID-19 were sourced from the United States, Italy and Spain.

This clone has a single count. Here immunoSEQ multiplex PCR was the method, and the copy in TCRdb shows in-frame clones only, minus some. This sample has 200,000 to 250,000 clones, with approximately 87% found just once. The CDR3 has 15 amino acids. The germline V gene encodes CDR1 LGHNA and CDR2 YSLEER. V was shortened by 0 bases and J by 7 bases, with 12 bases between the two germline ends. Participants spanned ages about 18 to 90 years and resided in roughly 26 US areas. The chain recombines TRBV4-3 with TRBJ1-4, with D unclear. The receptor's source is a woman aged 45-60 years in a cohort exposed to, infected with or recovered from COVID-19 (not recorded which). The source material was PBMCs or T cells enriched from blood (not recorded which). The DNA of the CDR3 is TGCGCCAGCAGCCAAGATTACGGGAGGCGTGAAAAACTGTTTTTT. Translation gives CASSQDYGRREKLFF.